Included here is one TCR beta chain sequence, with context. V dropped 5 bases and J dropped 2; count of bases not matched to a gene: 8. The CDR3 sequence is 15 residues long. From germline, CDR1 is SGHNT and CDR2 YENEEA. As originally analysed: Estimation of nucleated cell counts was performed using reference gene primer amplification. The table came from immunoSEQ multiplex PCR; TCRdb's copy has only in-frame clones and leaves some out. V, J and clone size are taken as reported in that table, and D and trimming were inferred from the DNA itself. The sample consists of about 150,000 clones, 87% of them appearing once. This specimen belongs to a study of blood T cell repertoires in COVID-19. Overall study context: Acute-phase and convalescent COVID-19 samples originated in the United States, Italy and Spain. PBMCs, B-cell-depleted T cells, or T cells provided the cDNA or gDNA that made up the material.

The sample comprised peripheral blood. This TCR was sampled from a woman in her forties or fifties with acute or convalescent COVID-19. The chain employs TRBV11-3 and TRBJ2-7; 8 bases align to TRBD1. In DNA, the CDR3 is TGTGCCAGCAGCCTCGGGACGGGACAGGCCTACGAGCAGTACTTC. Translation gives CASSLGTGQAYEQYF. The complete variable domain, with remaining parts taken from reference TRBV11-3 and TRBJ2-7, reads EAGVVQSPRYKIIEKKQPVAFWCNPISGHNTLYWYLQNLGQGPELLIRYENEEAVDDSQLPKDRFSAERLKGVDSTLKIQPAELGDSAVYLCASSLGTGQAYEQYFGPGTRLTVT.